The clone carrying this TCR beta chain was seen many times. The source of the sample is a study of blood T cells in healthy people across ages. The CDR3 runs to 14 residues. From germline, CDR1 is SGHDN and CDR2 FVKESK. V was shortened by 3 bases and J by 7 bases, with 13 bases between the two germline ends. Next came a second PCR, run for roughly 6 to 11 cycles, which used a sample-barcoded 5' primer along with a J-beta primer mix. TCRdb independently ran MiXCR on the 5' RACE reads; one entry per CDR3 protein. The data contain about 640,000 distinct CDR3 sequences, about 53% of them singletons. The material sequenced was blood. The chain is built from TRBV14 and TRBJ2-1, with D perhaps TRBD2 (5 bases). This TCR came from a man between 60 and 70 years old in good health. The CDR3 reads CASSHPSPGNEQFF. In DNA form, the CDR3 reads TGTGCCAGCAGCCACCCGAGCCCGGGAAATGAGCAGTTCTTC.